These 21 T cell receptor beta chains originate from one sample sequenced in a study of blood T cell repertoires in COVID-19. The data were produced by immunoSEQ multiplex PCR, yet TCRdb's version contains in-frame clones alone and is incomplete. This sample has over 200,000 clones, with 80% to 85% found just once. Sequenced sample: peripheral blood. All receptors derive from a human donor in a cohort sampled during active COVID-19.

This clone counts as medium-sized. CDR3 sequence (DNA): TGTGCCAGCAGCCCAATTTTTGGGACAGGGAGCACCGGGGAGCTGTTTTTT. Translating it yields CASSPIFGTGSTGELFF. This sequence joins TRBV9 and TRBJ2-2; 9 bases match TRBD1. The V gene's germline CDR1 is SGDLS and CDR2 YYNGEE. Germline trimming cut 4 bases from V and 4 bases from J; bases unmatched to any gene: 11. The CDR3 extends over 17 amino acids.

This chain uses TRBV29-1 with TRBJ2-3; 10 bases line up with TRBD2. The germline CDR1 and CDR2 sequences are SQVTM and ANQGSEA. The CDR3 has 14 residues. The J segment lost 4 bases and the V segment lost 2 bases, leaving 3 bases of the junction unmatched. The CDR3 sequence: CSVELAGVADTQYF. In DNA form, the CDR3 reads TGCAGCGTTGAACTAGCGGGAGTAGCAGATACGCAGTATTTT.

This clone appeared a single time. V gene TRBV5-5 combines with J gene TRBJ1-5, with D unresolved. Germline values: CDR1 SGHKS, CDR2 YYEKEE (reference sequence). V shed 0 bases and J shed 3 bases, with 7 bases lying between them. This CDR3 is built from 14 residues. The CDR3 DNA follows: TGTGCCAGCAGCTTGGGCAGTAACAATCAGCCCCAGCATTTT. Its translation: CASSLGSNNQPQHF.

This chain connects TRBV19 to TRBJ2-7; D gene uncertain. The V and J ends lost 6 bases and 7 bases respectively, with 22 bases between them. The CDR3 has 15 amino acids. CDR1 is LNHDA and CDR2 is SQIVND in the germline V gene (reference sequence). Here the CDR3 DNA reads TGTGCCAGTAGCAATAATGTCTTCCTAAATACGGAGCAGTACTTC. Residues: CASSNNVFLNTEQYF.

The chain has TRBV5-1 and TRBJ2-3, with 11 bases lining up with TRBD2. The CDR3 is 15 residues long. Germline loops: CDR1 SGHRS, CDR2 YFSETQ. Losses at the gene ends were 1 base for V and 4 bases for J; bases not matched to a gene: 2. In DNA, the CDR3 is TGCGCCAGCAGCTTGACTAGCGGGAGTTCAGATACGCAGTATTTT. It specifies CASSLTSGSSDTQYF.

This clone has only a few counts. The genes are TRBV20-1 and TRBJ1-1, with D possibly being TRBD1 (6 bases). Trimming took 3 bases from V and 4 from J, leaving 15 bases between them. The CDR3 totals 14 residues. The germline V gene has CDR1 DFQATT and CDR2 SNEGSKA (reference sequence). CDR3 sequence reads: CSASRGGWGTEAFF. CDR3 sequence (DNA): TGCAGTGCTAGTAGGGGGGGATGGGGCACTGAAGCTTTCTTT.

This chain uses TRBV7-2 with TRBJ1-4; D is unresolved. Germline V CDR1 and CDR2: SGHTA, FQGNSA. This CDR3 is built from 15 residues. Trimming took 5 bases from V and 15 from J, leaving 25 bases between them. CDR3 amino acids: CASSPSSRGPPMVFF. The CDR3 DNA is TGTGCCAGCAGCCCCAGCTCTCGGGGTCCCCCGATGGTGTTTTTT.

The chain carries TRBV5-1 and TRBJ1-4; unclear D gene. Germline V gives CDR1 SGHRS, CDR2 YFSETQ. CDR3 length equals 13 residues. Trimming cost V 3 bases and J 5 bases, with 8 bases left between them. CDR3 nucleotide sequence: TGCGCCAGCAGCTACGGGAGCAATGAAAAACTGTTTTTT. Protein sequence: CASSYGSNEKLFF.

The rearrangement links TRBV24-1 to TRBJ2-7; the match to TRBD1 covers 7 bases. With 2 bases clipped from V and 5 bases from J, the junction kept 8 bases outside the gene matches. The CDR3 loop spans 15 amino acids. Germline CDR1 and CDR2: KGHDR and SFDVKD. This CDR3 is CATSDSQGRVNEQYF. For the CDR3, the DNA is TGTGCCACCAGTGATTCACAGGGGCGCGTCAACGAGCAGTACTTC.

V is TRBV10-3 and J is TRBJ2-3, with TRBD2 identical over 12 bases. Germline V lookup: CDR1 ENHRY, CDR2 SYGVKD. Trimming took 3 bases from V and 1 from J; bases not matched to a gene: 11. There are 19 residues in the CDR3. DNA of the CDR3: TGTGCCATCAGTGACCCGTCGGCTAGCGGGAGGGCGGGCACAGATACGCAGTATTTT. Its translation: CAISDPSASGRAGTDTQYF.

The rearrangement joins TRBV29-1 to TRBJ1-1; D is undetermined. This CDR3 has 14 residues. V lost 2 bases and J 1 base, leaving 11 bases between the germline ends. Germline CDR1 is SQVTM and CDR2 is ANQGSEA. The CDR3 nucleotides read TGCAGCGTTGAACCCCAGATACAGAACACTGAAGCTTTCTTT. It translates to CSVEPQIQNTEAFF.

DNA of the CDR3: TGTGCTAGTGTTGAGTGGAGCTCCTATAATTCACCCCTCCACTTT. It specifies CASVEWSSYNSPLHF. V gene TRBV12-5 combines with J gene TRBJ1-6; D not resolved. Germline V CDR1 and CDR2: LGHNT, FRNRAP. This CDR3 has 15 amino acids. Between the trimmed V and J ends, which lost 7 bases and 0 bases, there was a span of 10 bases.

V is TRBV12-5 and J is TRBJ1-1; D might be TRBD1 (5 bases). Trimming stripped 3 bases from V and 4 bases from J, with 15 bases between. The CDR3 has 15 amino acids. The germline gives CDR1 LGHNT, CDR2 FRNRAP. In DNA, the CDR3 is TGTGCTAGTGGTTTCGGGGGGTTGAGGAGCACTGAAGCTTTCTTT. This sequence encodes CASGFGGLRSTEAFF.

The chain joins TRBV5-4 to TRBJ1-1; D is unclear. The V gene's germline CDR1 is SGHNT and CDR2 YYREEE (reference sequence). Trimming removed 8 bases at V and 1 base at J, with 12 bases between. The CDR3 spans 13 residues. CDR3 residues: CASSTGRNTEAFF. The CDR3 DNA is TGTGCCAGTTCGACGGGAAGGAACACTGAAGCTTTCTTT.

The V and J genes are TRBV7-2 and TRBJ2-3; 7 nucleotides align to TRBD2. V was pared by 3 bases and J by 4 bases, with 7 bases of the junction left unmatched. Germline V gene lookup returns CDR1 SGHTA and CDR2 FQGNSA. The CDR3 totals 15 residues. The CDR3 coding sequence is TGTGCCAGCAGCTTGGGGGGGGTGAGGGCAGATACGCAGTATTTT. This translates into CASSLGGVRADTQYF. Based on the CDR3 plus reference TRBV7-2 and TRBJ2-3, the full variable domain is GAGVSQSPSNKVTEKGKDVELRCDPISGHTALYWYRQSLGQGLEFLIYFQGNSAPDKSGLPSDRFSAERTGGSVSTLTIQRTQQEDSAVYLCASSLGGVRADTQYFGPGTRLTVL.

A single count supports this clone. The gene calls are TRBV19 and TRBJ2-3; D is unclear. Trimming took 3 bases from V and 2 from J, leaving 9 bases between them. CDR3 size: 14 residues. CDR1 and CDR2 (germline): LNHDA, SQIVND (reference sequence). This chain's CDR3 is CASSIGRLTDTQYF. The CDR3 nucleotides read TGTGCCAGTAGTATCGGCAGGCTCACAGATACGCAGTATTTT.

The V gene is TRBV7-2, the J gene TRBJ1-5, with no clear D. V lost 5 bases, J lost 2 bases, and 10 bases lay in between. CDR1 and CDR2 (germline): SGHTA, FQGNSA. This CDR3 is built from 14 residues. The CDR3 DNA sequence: TGTGCCAGCAGCCCCCGGCAGGGCAATCAGCCCCAGCATTTT. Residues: CASSPRQGNQPQHF.

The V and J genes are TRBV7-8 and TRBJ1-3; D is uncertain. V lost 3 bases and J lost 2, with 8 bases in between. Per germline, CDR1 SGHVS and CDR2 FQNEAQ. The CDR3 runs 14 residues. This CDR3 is CASSLGGTGNTIYF. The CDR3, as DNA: TGTGCCAGCAGCTTGGGAGGTACTGGAAACACCATATATTTT.

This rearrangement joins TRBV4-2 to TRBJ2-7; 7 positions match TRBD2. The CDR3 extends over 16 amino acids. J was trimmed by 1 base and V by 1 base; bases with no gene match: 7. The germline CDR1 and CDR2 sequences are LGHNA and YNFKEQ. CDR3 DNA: TGTGCCAGCAGCCAAGGGCAGGGAGGGCCGTCCTACGAGCAGTACTTC. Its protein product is CASSQGQGGPSYEQYF.

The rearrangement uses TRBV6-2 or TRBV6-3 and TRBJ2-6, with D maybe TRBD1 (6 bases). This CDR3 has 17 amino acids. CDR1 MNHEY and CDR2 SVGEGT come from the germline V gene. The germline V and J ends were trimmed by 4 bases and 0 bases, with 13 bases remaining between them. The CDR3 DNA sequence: TGTGCCAGCAGTTCTGGACAGACATCCTCTGGGGCCAACGTCCTGACTTTC. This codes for CASSSGQTSSGANVLTF.

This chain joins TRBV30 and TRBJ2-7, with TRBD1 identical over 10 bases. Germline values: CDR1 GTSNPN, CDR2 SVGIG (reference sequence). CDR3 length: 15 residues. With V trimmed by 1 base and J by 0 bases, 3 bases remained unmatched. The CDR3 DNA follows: TGTGCCTGGAGTGCAGACAGGGGGCCCTCCTACGAGCAGTACTTC. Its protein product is CAWSADRGPSYEQYF. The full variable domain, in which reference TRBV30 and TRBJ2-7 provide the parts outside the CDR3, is SQTIHQWPATLVQPVGSPLSLECTVEGTSNPNLYWYRQAAGRGLQLLFYSVGIGQISSEVPQNLSASRPQDRQFILSSKKLLLSDSGFYLCAWSADRGPSYEQYFGPGTRLTVT.